This T cell receptor beta chain emerged from a study of T cells in Graves' hyperthyroidism and ophthalmopathy. TCR beta CDR3 regions were amplified from RNA. The primer set for the first-round RT-PCR of the TCR CDR3 was HTBI. TCRdb fed the multiplex PCR reads into MiXCR, producing one record per CDR3 protein. This table has hundreds of thousands of distinct CDR3 sequences, just under 45% appearing once. General study results and limits: The model anticipated ophthalmopathy a median 6.5 months pre-onset.

Germline assignment: CDR1 SGHTA and CDR2 FQGNSA. The CDR3 has 14 amino acids. On this clonotype itself: Its antigen is currently unknown. One base away lies a much larger clone, so this may be a sequencing read error.

Source material: peripheral blood or thyroid tissue (not recorded which). This chain connects TRBV7-2 to TRBJ1-1; D gene ambiguous. The clonotype originates from an adult man with Graves' disease, either hyperthyroidism or ophthalmopathy (not recorded which). CDR3 protein: CASGLPPRGSEAFF. The CDR3 region has the DNA TGTGCCAGCGGCTTGCCCCCCCGTGGTAGTGAGGCTTTCTTT.